This is a list of T cell receptor beta chains from one sample in a study of blood T cell repertoires in COVID-19. Sequencing used immunoSEQ multiplex PCR; TCRdb keeps in-frame clones, though not all of them. The sample records about 250,000 clones, 70% to 90% being singletons. Input material: peripheral blood. The receptors stem from a woman under 40 with COVID-19, enrolled during active disease. CDR3s include the opening cysteine and the closing phenylalanine or tryptophan. Fields, in order: D gene, clone size, V gene, J gene, CDR3 DNA, CDR3 protein. A D gene is named only where the DNA matches it firmly. A row's size may be missing; if present it is once, few, many or a size class.

D gene: -; clone size: -; V gene: TRBV18; J gene: TRBJ1-2; CDR3 DNA: TGTGCCAGCTCACCTCAGGGAAATAACTATGGCTACACCTTC; CDR3 protein: CASSPQGNNYGYTF
D gene: -; clone size: -; V gene: TRBV5-6; J gene: TRBJ2-3; CDR3 DNA: TGTGCCAGCAGCTCTGACGCCGGCGCCTCAGGGTGGGCGCAGTATTTT; CDR3 protein: CASSSDAGASGWAQYF
D gene: -; clone size: -; V gene: TRBV6-5; J gene: TRBJ2-1; CDR3 DNA: TGTGCCATCAGTACGGGACTCACAGGGGATGAGCAGTTCTTC; CDR3 protein: CAISTGLTGDEQFF
D gene: -; clone size: once; V gene: TRBV7-2; J gene: TRBJ1-4; CDR3 DNA: TGTGCCAGCAGCCTAGGGGCGCCTGAAAAACTGTTTTTT; CDR3 protein: CASSLGAPEKLFF
D gene: -; clone size: -; V gene: TRBV5-1; J gene: TRBJ1-1; CDR3 DNA: TGCGCCAGCAGCTTGGTGGCAGGGTTGAACACTGAAGCTTTCTTT; CDR3 protein: CASSLVAGLNTEAFF
D gene: -; clone size: -; V gene: TRBV30; J gene: TRBJ1-2; CDR3 DNA: TGTGCCTGGAGTGGGGACACCTCTAACTATGGCTACACCTTC; CDR3 protein: CAWSGDTSNYGYTF
D gene: TRBD1; clone size: -; V gene: TRBV27; J gene: TRBJ2-1; CDR3 DNA: TGTGCCAGCAGCCTGACAGGGTACAATGAGCAGTTCTTC; CDR3 protein: CASSLTGYNEQFF
D gene: -; clone size: -; V gene: TRBV11-3; J gene: TRBJ2-5; CDR3 DNA: TGTGCCAGCAGCTCAGGCGGGCGGACGTGGGAAGAGACCCAGTACTTC; CDR3 protein: CASSSGGRTWEETQYF
D gene: TRBD1; clone size: -; V gene: TRBV10-2; J gene: TRBJ1-1; CDR3 DNA: TGCGCCAGCAGGACAGGGGCACTTACAAACACTGAAGCTTTCTTT; CDR3 protein: CASRTGALTNTEAFF
D gene: -; clone size: -; V gene: TRBV5-1; J gene: TRBJ1-1; CDR3 DNA: TGCGCCAGCGGCGAGCGGGGGGCGGGAGCTTTCTTT; CDR3 protein: CASGERGAGAFF
D gene: -; clone size: -; V gene: TRBV4-3; J gene: TRBJ2-1; CDR3 DNA: TGCGCCAGCAGCCAAGATACACGCAATGAGCAGTTCTTC; CDR3 protein: CASSQDTRNEQFF
D gene: -; clone size: once; V gene: TRBV5-4; J gene: TRBJ2-7; CDR3 DNA: TGTGCCAGCAGCTTGGCAGGGTTTGGCGAGCAGTACTTC; CDR3 protein: CASSLAGFGEQYF
D gene: TRBD1; clone size: -; V gene: TRBV7-8; J gene: TRBJ1-3; CDR3 DNA: TGTGCCAGCAGCCCGGACAGGGGGGAAGCTGGAAACACCATATATTTT; CDR3 protein: CASSPDRGEAGNTIYF
D gene: TRBD1; clone size: -; V gene: TRBV7-6; J gene: TRBJ1-3; CDR3 DNA: TGTGCCAGCAGCACCTCGACAGGGAGGAACACCATATATTTT; CDR3 protein: CASSTSTGRNTIYF
D gene: TRBD1; clone size: -; V gene: TRBV27; J gene: TRBJ1-5; CDR3 DNA: TGTGCCAGCAGCCAACAGGGGTGGCAGCCCCAGCATTTT; CDR3 protein: CASSQQGWQPQHF
D gene: -; clone size: many; V gene: TRBV2; J gene: TRBJ1-4; CDR3 DNA: TGTGCCAGCAGTGGGCTAGGTGAAAAACTGTTTTTT; CDR3 protein: CASSGLGEKLFF
D gene: -; clone size: -; V gene: TRBV28; J gene: TRBJ1-6; CDR3 DNA: TGTGCCAGCAGTTTGATGACAGTAAATAATTCACCCCTCCACTTT; CDR3 protein: CASSLMTVNNSPLHF
D gene: -; clone size: -; V gene: TRBV27; J gene: TRBJ2-1; CDR3 DNA: TGTGCCAGCAGTTTCCTCGAGACCTACAATGAGCAGTTCTTC; CDR3 protein: CASSFLETYNEQFF
D gene: -; clone size: -; V gene: TRBV4-2; J gene: TRBJ1-3; CDR3 DNA: TGTGCCAGCAGCCAAGAACAGGGTGCTCGAAACACCATATATTTT; CDR3 protein: CASSQEQGARNTIYF
D gene: -; clone size: -; V gene: TRBV11-2; J gene: TRBJ1-2; CDR3 DNA: TGTGCCAGCAGCTTAGACAGGAGGACTAACTATGGCTACACCTTC; CDR3 protein: CASSLDRRTNYGYTF
D gene: -; clone size: once; V gene: TRBV28; J gene: TRBJ1-5; CDR3 DNA: TGTGCCGCTACAGGTGGGGGACTCAATCAGCCCCAGCATTTT; CDR3 protein: CAATGGGLNQPQHF
D gene: -; clone size: -; V gene: TRBV3-1/TRBV3-2; J gene: TRBJ1-5; CDR3 DNA: TGTGCCAGCAGCCAAGGGCTCAGCAATCAGCCCCAGCATTTT; CDR3 protein: CASSQGLSNQPQHF
D gene: -; clone size: -; V gene: TRBV7-6; J gene: TRBJ1-2; CDR3 DNA: TGTGCCAGCAGCCGGGAACCCTCTGGGTATGGCTACACCTTC; CDR3 protein: CASSREPSGYGYTF
D gene: TRBD1; clone size: -; V gene: TRBV19; J gene: TRBJ1-2; CDR3 DNA: TGTGCCAGTAGTGTGAAGGGACAGGCGAGTGGCTACACCTTC; CDR3 protein: CASSVKGQASGYTF
D gene: -; clone size: once; V gene: TRBV19; J gene: TRBJ1-6; CDR3 DNA: TGTGCCAGTAGTACCGACCCTCAGGGGATTAATTCACCCCTCCACTTT; CDR3 protein: CASSTDPQGINSPLHF
D gene: TRBD2; clone size: -; V gene: TRBV2; J gene: TRBJ2-3; CDR3 DNA: TGTGCCAGCAGGGGTGGGACTAGCGGGTACACAGATACGCAGTATTTT; CDR3 protein: CASRGGTSGYTDTQYF
D gene: -; clone size: -; V gene: TRBV6-5; J gene: TRBJ2-2; CDR3 DNA: TGTGCCAGCAGTTTCCGCGGGGTAACGTCCGGGGAGCTGTTTTTT; CDR3 protein: CASSFRGVTSGELFF
D gene: TRBD1; clone size: -; V gene: TRBV19; J gene: TRBJ2-7; CDR3 DNA: TGTGCCAGTAGACTTACGGGACAGGGATCCTACGAGCAGTACTTC; CDR3 protein: CASRLTGQGSYEQYF
D gene: TRBD1; clone size: few; V gene: TRBV5-1; J gene: TRBJ2-6; CDR3 DNA: TGCGCCAGCAGCTTGGGTAGGGCCGGGACAGGGGGTTCTGGGGCCAACGTCCTGACTTTC; CDR3 protein: CASSLGRAGTGGSGANVLTF
D gene: TRBD1; clone size: -; V gene: TRBV25-1; J gene: TRBJ2-1; CDR3 DNA: TGTGCCAGCAGTGGGGACAGGTGGCCAGGGAATGAGCAGTTCTTC; CDR3 protein: CASSGDRWPGNEQFF
D gene: TRBD2; clone size: -; V gene: TRBV9; J gene: TRBJ2-4; CDR3 DNA: TGTGCCAGCAGCGTAGGCAATCCTAGCGGGTTGAATGCGATAGCCAAAAACATTCAGTACTTC; CDR3 protein: CASSVGNPSGLNAIAKNIQYF
D gene: -; clone size: -; V gene: TRBV10-1; J gene: TRBJ2-7; CDR3 DNA: TGCGCCAGCGCTATGGGGGGACAGTCGGCCGAGCAGTACTTC; CDR3 protein: CASAMGGQSAEQYF
D gene: -; clone size: -; V gene: TRBV2; J gene: TRBJ1-6; CDR3 DNA: TGTGCCAGCAGTTCAAAGGACAGACACAATTCACCCCTCCACTTT; CDR3 protein: CASSSKDRHNSPLHF
D gene: TRBD1; clone size: -; V gene: TRBV4-3; J gene: TRBJ1-4; CDR3 DNA: TGCGCCAGCAGCCGATACAGGGGACCTAATGAAAAACTGTTTTTT; CDR3 protein: CASSRYRGPNEKLFF
D gene: -; clone size: -; V gene: TRBV10-1; J gene: TRBJ1-1; CDR3 DNA: TGCGCCAGCAGTGGTCAGTCAACGAACACTGAAGCTTTCTTT; CDR3 protein: CASSGQSTNTEAFF
D gene: -; clone size: -; V gene: TRBV11-2; J gene: TRBJ1-6; CDR3 DNA: TGTGCCAGCAGCTTGGGACTTGGGAATTCACCCCTCCACTTT; CDR3 protein: CASSLGLGNSPLHF
D gene: -; clone size: -; V gene: TRBV19; J gene: TRBJ1-2; CDR3 DNA: TGTGCCAGTAGTATAGACGGGGGAACTAGAGGCTACACCTTC; CDR3 protein: CASSIDGGTRGYTF
D gene: TRBD1; clone size: -; V gene: TRBV9; J gene: TRBJ1-2; CDR3 DNA: TGTGCCAGCACCATAGGACAGGCCCTCGGCTACACCTTC; CDR3 protein: CASTIGQALGYTF
D gene: TRBD2; clone size: -; V gene: TRBV3-1/TRBV3-2; J gene: TRBJ2-3; CDR3 DNA: TGTGCCAGCAGCCAAGTTCTAGGGACTAGCGGCACAGATACGCAGTATTTT; CDR3 protein: CASSQVLGTSGTDTQYF
D gene: TRBD1; clone size: once; V gene: TRBV28; J gene: TRBJ2-2; CDR3 DNA: TGTGCCAGCAGTCACAGGGGCAGTAACACCGGGGAGCTGTTTTTT; CDR3 protein: CASSHRGSNTGELFF
D gene: -; clone size: once; V gene: TRBV7-2; J gene: TRBJ2-1; CDR3 DNA: TGTGCCAGCAGCCCCCGAGTATCTTACGGGGGACCCTACAATGAGCAGTTCTTC; CDR3 protein: CASSPRVSYGGPYNEQFF
D gene: -; clone size: -; V gene: TRBV6-5; J gene: TRBJ1-2; CDR3 DNA: TGTGCCAGCAGCCGCTCCGGATGGGAGGACGATGGCTACACCTTC; CDR3 protein: CASSRSGWEDDGYTF
D gene: -; clone size: -; V gene: TRBV5-4; J gene: TRBJ1-1; CDR3 DNA: TGTGCCAGCAGCTTAACTCTCCAGGGGAACACTGAAGCTTTCTTT; CDR3 protein: CASSLTLQGNTEAFF
D gene: -; clone size: -; V gene: TRBV6-4; J gene: TRBJ1-6; CDR3 DNA: TGTGCCAGCAGTGACTCAGAGGGCCGTTCACATTCACCCCTCCACTTT; CDR3 protein: CASSDSEGRSHSPLHF
D gene: -; clone size: -; V gene: TRBV29-1; J gene: TRBJ1-2; CDR3 DNA: TGCAGCGACTCGGAGGGGCGGTATGGCTACACCTTC; CDR3 protein: CSDSEGRYGYTF
D gene: -; clone size: -; V gene: TRBV18; J gene: TRBJ1-4; CDR3 DNA: TGTGCCAGCTCACTAAAAGGGGCCGAAGCTAATGAAAAACTGTTTTTT; CDR3 protein: CASSLKGAEANEKLFF
D gene: -; clone size: -; V gene: TRBV4-3; J gene: TRBJ1-2; CDR3 DNA: TGCGCCAGCAGCCATGAGACAGGTAGCTATGGCTACACCTTC; CDR3 protein: CASSHETGSYGYTF
D gene: -; clone size: -; V gene: TRBV19; J gene: TRBJ2-2; CDR3 DNA: TGTGCCAGTAGTATGTCATCCAACACCGGGGAGCTGTTTTTT; CDR3 protein: CASSMSSNTGELFF
D gene: -; clone size: -; V gene: TRBV4-3; J gene: TRBJ2-1; CDR3 DNA: TGCGCCAGCAGCCAAGAAACTAGATATGAGCAGTTCTTC; CDR3 protein: CASSQETRYEQFF